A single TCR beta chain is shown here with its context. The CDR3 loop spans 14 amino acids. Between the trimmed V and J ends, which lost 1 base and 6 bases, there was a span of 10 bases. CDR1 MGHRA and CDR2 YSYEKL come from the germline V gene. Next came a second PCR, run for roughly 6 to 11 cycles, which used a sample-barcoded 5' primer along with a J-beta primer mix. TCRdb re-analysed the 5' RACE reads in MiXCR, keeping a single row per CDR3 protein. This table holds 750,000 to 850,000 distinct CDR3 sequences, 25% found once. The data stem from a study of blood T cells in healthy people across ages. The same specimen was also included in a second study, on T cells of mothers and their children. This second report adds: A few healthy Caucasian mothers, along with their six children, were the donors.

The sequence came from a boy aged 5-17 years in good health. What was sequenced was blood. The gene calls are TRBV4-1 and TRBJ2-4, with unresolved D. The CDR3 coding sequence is TGCGCCAGCAGCCAAGTCGTTTTCCCAAACATTCAGTACTTC. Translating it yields CASSQVVFPNIQYF.